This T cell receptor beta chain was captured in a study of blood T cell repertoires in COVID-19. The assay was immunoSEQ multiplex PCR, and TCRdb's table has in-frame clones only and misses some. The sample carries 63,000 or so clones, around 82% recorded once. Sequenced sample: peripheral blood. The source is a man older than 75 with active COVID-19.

For the CDR3, the DNA is TGTGCCACCAGTGTAGCGGGAGGTAATGAGCAGTTCTTC. Translating gives CATSVAGGNEQFF. V and J are TRBV24-1 and TRBJ2-1; 10 bases agree with TRBD2. CDR1 and CDR2 from the germline V gene are KGHDR and SFDVKD. The CDR3 loop spans 13 amino acids. V was clipped by 5 bases and J by 7 bases; unmatched bases: 1.